Sequencing of this TCR beta chain was carried out in a study of control samples from healthy donors and cancer patients. Clones were sequenced by immunoSEQ multiplex PCR, and TCRdb holds only the in-frame ones, with some missing. The sample comprises some 120,000 clones, around 92% of which are singletons, and 30% to 50% rests with the top ten. The V gene's germline CDR1 is DFQATT and CDR2 SNEGSKA (reference sequence). The CDR3 loop spans 14 amino acids. V lost 3 bases to trimming and J lost 4 bases; unmatched junction nucleotides: 6. This TCR came from a man aged 45-65 years in good health. Sequences were obtained from blood. The chain has TRBV20-1 and TRBJ1-2; 9 bases align to TRBD1. CDR3 sequence reads: CSASITGGGYGYTF. The CDR3 DNA follows: TGCAGTGCTAGTATTACAGGGGGCGGCTATGGCTACACCTTC.